Included here is one T cell receptor beta chain sequence, with context. No antigen is known for it. Within one base of it there is no much larger clone, and no base qualities were kept. From its cysteine to its phenylalanine, the CDR3 spans 14 amino acids. Here the CDR3 DNA is all that survives: 42 bases in frame from base 1. CDR1 and CDR2, per the germline V gene, are MNHEY and SVGAGI. The germline V and J ends show losses of 6 bases and 4 bases respectively, and no gene match explains 8 bases of the junction. This entry comes from a study of T cell responses to AZD1222 COVID-19 vaccine (dated by TCRdb to the early 2020s). Some background on the complete study: A total of 233 trial participants underwent TCR sequencing, of whom 207 received two doses of AZD1222 and some 25 received two doses of the MenACWY control vaccine. Trial participants were enrolled by age into 18-55, 56-69 and 70-plus year subgroups, with around 150, 28 and 57 TCR-sequenced participants respectively.

Here is what the overall study found, with its caveats: Vaccine-associated CD4 TCRs spanned the whole spike protein, with dominant responses in regions 160-218 and 743-854. After two AZD1222 doses, spike-specific TCR breadth and depth were significantly higher than at day 0 and than in MenACWY recipients. Because no day 14 peak-response samples were available, the repertoires could be characterized only after the peak T cell response. Most participants were white British and females outnumbered males, and the authors suggested that clonal diversity may have been underestimated. In the small 56-69-year group, the increase in depth fell short of significance, most likely because of low power. Epitopes outside the regions mutated in the B.1.351 and B.1.1.7 variants were reportedly recognized by nearly half of the unique spike-specific TCRs. Conclusions about previously exposed vaccinees are limited, since just six AZD1222 recipients were seropositive for SARS-CoV-2 at baseline.

The time point label here, explained by the study, means: about 28 days (+/-7) after the second vaccine dose. Because spike-specific TCR depth and breadth did not differ between the two schedules, AZD1222 recipients who got a second dose at roughly 4 weeks were pooled with those who got a second dose at roughly 12 weeks. Samples from vaccinated people were obtained from the UK trials COV001 and COV002, which included a single-blind randomized controlled phase 2/3 trial of AZD1222 (ChAdOx1 nCoV-19) in healthy adults. For TCRbeta chain sequencing, PBMC samples were collected from trial participants at day 0 and at day 28 after the second dose. The CDR3 regions of human TCRbeta chains were subjected to immunosequencing. The authors processed their data as follows. Repertoire TCRs were checked for matches against a reference library of SARS-CoV-2-specific TCRs that had been generated using the MIRA antigen-specificity platform. Breadth meant the fraction of unique TCRs that were SARS-CoV-2-associated, whereas depth meant the fraction of total T cells that were SARS-CoV-2-associated. Using the MIRA data, each spike-specific TCR was mapped to the spike region that the TCR reacts to and placed in a CD4 or CD8 class. Log10-transformed breadth and depth values were compared by one-way ANOVA with Sidak's multiple comparisons tests. Held by TCRdb, this immuneACCESS table contains in-frame sequences only and omits some clones. Under half of the omission traces to an unresolved V gene where checked; the cause of the rest is unknown. V and J calls and clone size come straight from that table; D and trimming were deduced from the DNA. The sample data list about 120,000 clones, and 85% to 95% of these were observed just once. Of the sample, 5% falls within the top ten clones.

The rearrangement joined TRBV6-5 to TRBJ1-2, with 7 bases in between that match TRBD1. Source: peripheral blood, taken 28 days after the second AZD1222 dose. This TCR came from an adult who received the AZD1222 COVID-19 vaccine. DNA sequence: TGTGCCAGCAGCCCCCGACAGGGAATCTATGGCTACACCTTC. It encodes CASSPRQGIYGYTF.